This T cell receptor beta chain appears in the sequencing data of a study of control samples from healthy donors and cancer patients. This CDR3 region has 15 residues. CDR1 and CDR2 from the germline V gene are SEHNR and FQNEAQ (reference sequence). The V end was cut by 4 bases, the J end by 7 bases, with 16 bases between. The table came from immunoSEQ multiplex PCR; TCRdb's copy has only in-frame clones and leaves some out. Here the sample spans about 89,000 clones, about nine tenths being singletons. This clonotype originated in a man aged 25 to 40 in good health. The sample taken for sequencing was blood. The J gene is TRBJ2-2, the V gene TRBV7-9; tentatively, D is TRBD1 (6 bases). The CDR3: CASSSSGVVRGELFF. The CDR3, as DNA: TGTGCCAGCAGCTCTTCAGGGGTGGTACGCGGGGAGCTGTTTTTT.